These 20 T cell receptor beta chains were all obtained from the same sample, sequenced in a study of control samples from healthy donors and cancer patients. The method was immunoSEQ multiplex PCR; TCRdb's version includes in-frame clones alone and lacks a portion of them. The table includes about 49,000 clones, 80% to 90% detected once. The sequenced material came from PBMCs. The receptors were gathered from a woman aged 45-65 years with lung cancer.

The chain joins TRBV3-1 (or the pseudogene TRBV3-2) to TRBJ1-5; D is ambiguous. The CDR3 extends over 14 amino acids. Trimming removed 0 bases from V and 4 bases from J, with 7 bases in between. Germline lookup yields CDR1 LGHDT and CDR2 YNNKEL (reference sequence). The CDR3 here is CASSQESGNQPQHF. CDR3 nucleotides: TGTGCCAGCAGCCAAGAATCGGGAAATCAGCCCCAGCATTTT.

The chain carries TRBV7-2 and TRBJ2-5; D possibly corresponds to TRBD2 (6 bases). The CDR3 loop spans 15 amino acids. Trimming took off 2 bases at V and 3 bases at J, with 13 bases between the two ends. Per the germline V gene, CDR1 is SGHTA and CDR2 is FQGNSA. This CDR3 is CASSLSGTVEETQYF. The CDR3 DNA is TGTGCCAGCAGCTTATCAGGGACTGTTGAAGAGACCCAGTACTTC. Using reference TRBV7-2 and TRBJ2-5 for the parts outside the CDR3, the full variable domain is GAGVSQSPSNKVTEKGKDVELRCDPISGHTALYWYRQSLGQGLEFLIYFQGNSAPDKSGLPSDRFSAERTGGSVSTLTIQRTQQEDSAVYLCASSLSGTVEETQYFGPGTRLLVL.

The chain has TRBV9 and TRBJ2-1; 7 nucleotides match TRBD1. This CDR3 has 15 amino acids. J gave up 8 bases and V 4 bases, and 12 bases lay outside the gene matches. CDR1 SGDLS and CDR2 YYNGEE come from the germline V gene. Written as DNA, the CDR3 is TGTGCCAGCAGCTTCCGACAGGGTATGAGTGATGAGCAGTTCTTC. Residues: CASSFRQGMSDEQFF.

The CDR3: CASSWGTGGNTIYF. The CDR3 DNA reads as TGTGCCAGCTCCTGGGGGACTGGTGGAAACACCATATATTTT. The chain combines TRBV19 with TRBJ1-3, with D possibly being TRBD1 (5 bases). Germline loops: CDR1 LNHDA, CDR2 SQIVND (reference sequence). CDR3 length: 14 residues. V gave up 9 bases and J gave up 3 bases, with 15 bases separating them.

Only one count was recorded for this clone. This sequence joins TRBV27 and TRBJ1-4; TRBD1 might be the D (5 bases). Germline lookup yields CDR1 MNHEY and CDR2 SMNVEV (reference sequence). CDR3 length: 16 residues. V gave up 5 bases and J gave up 8 bases, with 21 bases separating them. For the CDR3, the DNA is TGTGCCAGCAGTCCTACGCTGGGGCAAGTGGGCGAAAAACTGTTTTTT. This sequence encodes CASSPTLGQVGEKLFF.

The chain uses TRBV2 and TRBJ1-5; tentatively, D is TRBD1 (5 bases). Trimming left V 2 bases short and J 1 base short, with 15 bases between. In germline, CDR1 is SNHLY, CDR2 FYNNEI. The CDR3 loop spans 17 amino acids. The CDR3 DNA sequence: TGTGCCAGCAGTGAAATAGGGGTTGGTCACAGCAATCAGCCCCAGCATTTT. It codes for CASSEIGVGHSNQPQHF.

V is TRBV11-2 and J is TRBJ2-7; D is undetermined. Trimming left V 1 base short and J 3 bases short, with 4 bases between. The CDR3 spans 12 residues. Per the germline V gene, CDR1 is SGHAT and CDR2 is FQNNGV. The CDR3 reads CASSLGSYEQYF. The DNA of the CDR3 is TGTGCCAGCAGCTTAGGGAGCTACGAGCAGTACTTC.

This clone came up once. This sequence joins TRBV5-6 and TRBJ1-2; 7 bases are a match to TRBD1. CDR1 is SGHDT, CDR2 YYEEEE, per germline. This CDR3 has 14 amino acids. V lost 4 bases to trimming and J lost 2 bases; unmatched junction nucleotides: 5. CDR3 loop: CASSPPTGNYGYTF. The CDR3 DNA reads as TGTGCCAGCAGCCCCCCGACAGGGAACTATGGCTACACCTTC.

This chain links TRBV28 with TRBJ2-5; 9 nucleotides match TRBD2. Trimming cost V 10 bases and J 3 bases; bases outside gene matches: 12. Germline V gene data show CDR1 as MDHEN and CDR2 as SYDVKM. The CDR3 contains 15 residues. The CDR3 region has the DNA TGTGCCATTACCTCGCTGCGGGGGGGAGAAGAGACCCAGTACTTC. Translation gives CAITSLRGGEETQYF. The complete variable domain, with remaining parts taken from reference TRBV28 and TRBJ2-5, reads DVKVTQSSRYLVKRTGEKVFLECVQDMDHENMFWYRQDPGLGLRLIYFSYDVKMKEKGDIPEGYSVSREKKERFSLILESASTNQTSMYLCAITSLRGGEETQYFGPGTRLLVL.

This clone was counted only a few times. The CDR3 bases are TGCAGTGCTAGTGTGGTAGGCCACATAGGTGGCTACACCTTC. Its protein is CSASVVGHIGGYTF. The rearrangement links TRBV20-1 to TRBJ1-2; D gene uncertain. The CDR3 contains 14 residues. V was trimmed by 3 bases and J by 7 bases, leaving 18 bases between them. Per the germline V gene, CDR1 is DFQATT and CDR2 is SNEGSKA (reference sequence).

This clone was seen a few times. This chain connects TRBV5-1 to TRBJ1-3; D unclear. The CDR3 extends over 16 amino acids. The germline gives CDR1 SGHRS, CDR2 YFSETQ. The germline V and J ends were trimmed by 0 bases and 6 bases, with 16 bases remaining between them. CDR3 in DNA: TGCGCCAGCAGCTTGGCCGGTAAAGGTTCGGCAAACACCATATATTTT. Translated: CASSLAGKGSANTIYF.

CDR3: CASSLDAEAFF. Written as DNA, the CDR3 is TGTGCCAGCAGCTTAGACGCTGAAGCTTTCTTT. This chain links TRBV7-2 with TRBJ1-1; D unclear. V lost 1 base to trimming and J lost 6 bases, with 3 bases between them. The CDR3 consists of 11 residues. Germline CDR1 reads SGHTA; CDR2 reads FQGNSA.

This clone was seen once. The chain carries TRBV30 and TRBJ1-1; D possibly corresponds to TRBD1 (5 bases). The ends were cut back, 3 bases at V and 1 base at J, with 9 bases in the middle. CDR1 GTSNPN and CDR2 SVGIG come from the germline V gene (reference sequence). The CDR3 length is 13 residues. The CDR3 DNA reads TGTGCCTGGAGCTGGGACCCGAACACTGAAGCTTTCTTT. This encodes CAWSWDPNTEAFF.

J is TRBJ2-5 and V is TRBV3-1 (or the pseudogene TRBV3-2); D is unresolved. CDR1 and CDR2 from the germline V gene are LGHDT and YNNKEL (reference sequence). V was cut by 0 bases and J by 5 bases, with 4 bases left in between. CDR3 length equals 12 residues. The CDR3 region has the DNA TGTGCCAGCAGCCAAGATGGGGAGACCCAGTACTTC. Protein sequence: CASSQDGETQYF.

V and J are TRBV6-5 and TRBJ1-3, with D possibly being TRBD1 (5 bases). V shed 5 bases and J shed 0 bases, with 8 bases lying between them. The CDR3 extends over 14 amino acids. The V gene's germline CDR1 is MNHEY and CDR2 SVGAGI. CDR3 DNA sequence: TGTGCCAGCAGTCAGGGTTTCTCTGGAAACACCATATATTTT. This sequence encodes CASSQGFSGNTIYF.

The chain recombines TRBV6-6 with TRBJ1-2, with D unclear. Trimming removed 2 bases from V and 6 bases from J, with 13 bases in between. The CDR3 is 14 residues long. Per germline, CDR1 MNHNY and CDR2 SVGAGI (reference sequence). CDR3 amino acids: CASSYRPWTDGYTF. CDR3 DNA: TGTGCCAGCAGTTACAGGCCTTGGACGGATGGCTACACCTTC.

This clone turned up a few times. V and J are TRBV5-1 and TRBJ1-2, with 9 nucleotides matching TRBD1. In germline, CDR1 is SGHRS, CDR2 YFSETQ. The CDR3 consists of 22 residues. Trimming removed 0 bases from V and 5 bases from J; junction bases left unmatched: 26. This CDR3 is CASSLARISPRDRASPRYGYTF. DNA of the CDR3: TGCGCCAGCAGCTTGGCCAGAATATCCCCCCGGGACAGGGCCTCCCCGAGGTATGGCTACACCTTC. Full variable domain (rest looked up from reference TRBV5-1 and TRBJ1-2): KAGVTQTPRYLIKTRGQQVTLSCSPISGHRSVSWYQQTPGQGLQFLFEYFSETQRNKGNFPGRFSGRQFSNSRSEMNVSTLELGDSALYLCASSLARISPRDRASPRYGYTFGSGTRLTVV.

This chain's CDR3 is CASSLPGNQETQYF. DNA for the CDR3: TGTGCCAGCAGTTTGCCAGGGAACCAAGAGACCCAGTACTTC. This chain connects TRBV27 to TRBJ2-5; possible D gene TRBD1, 5 bases. CDR3 length equals 14 residues. Deletions cut 3 bases from V and 0 bases from J, with 8 bases between. The germline V gene has CDR1 MNHEY and CDR2 SMNVEV (reference sequence).

DNA of the CDR3: TGTGCCAGCAGCCCTCGCCAGGGCCCGGGGGAGCAGTACTTC. Encoded protein: CASSPRQGPGEQYF. The chain employs TRBV7-9 and TRBJ2-7, with D perhaps assigned TRBD1 or TRBD2 (5 bases each). The CDR3 loop spans 14 amino acids. Germline V lookup: CDR1 SEHNR, CDR2 FQNEAQ (reference sequence). Trimming stripped 5 bases from V and 7 bases from J, with 18 bases between.

The chain has TRBV27 and TRBJ1-6; 7 bases match TRBD1. This CDR3 has 13 residues. The V segment lost 3 bases and the J segment 8 bases; nucleotides outside the gene matches: 1. Germline values: CDR1 MNHEY, CDR2 SMNVEV (reference sequence). CDR3 sequence (DNA): TGTGCCAGCAGTTTTGACAGGGATTCACCCCTCCACTTT. It yields the protein CASSFDRDSPLHF.